These 5 T cell receptor beta chains were sequenced from one sample in a study of precursors of human CD4 cytotoxic T cells. TCRdb passed the reads through MiXCR, listing each CDR3 protein once. Seen here are roughly 460 distinct CDR3 sequences, 20% to 25% observed once, and the top ten hold 30% to 45%. Sorted CD4+ central memory, effector memory, IL-7R-high TEMRA and IL-7R-negative TEMRA cells underwent bulk UMI sequencing. Sequenced input: memory CD4+ T cells from blood (PBMCs). The receptors derive from a human donor in good health.

In its sample, this clonotype ranks as large. This chain uses TRBV4-1 with TRBJ2-1; D not resolved. With 6 bases removed from V and 0 bases from J, the gap between germline ends came to 6 bases. This CDR3 is 13 amino acids long. Looked up from germline, CDR1 is MGHRA and CDR2 is YSYEKL. The CDR3 DNA follows: TGCGCCAGCAGTGCGGACTCCTACAATGAGCAGTTCTTC. Its protein is CASSADSYNEQFF.

By sample share, this clonotype is large. The chain links TRBV10-2 to TRBJ1-2; 9 nucleotides line up with TRBD1. This CDR3 comprises 19 residues. Germline values: CDR1 WSHSY, CDR2 SAAADI. J was trimmed by 4 bases and V by 3 bases; bases with no gene match: 18. CDR3 nucleotides: TGCGCCAGCAGTGACCCAACTGGACAGGGGAAGTCAACTGGCTATGGCTACACCTTC. Translation gives CASSDPTGQGKSTGYGYTF.

The table lists this clonotype with a few counts. This chain joins TRBV19 and TRBJ1-6; D ambiguous. CDR3 size: 14 residues. Trimming removed 1 base from V and 12 bases from J, with 13 bases in between. The germline V gene has CDR1 LNHDA and CDR2 SQIVND (reference sequence). This CDR3 is CASSIGRASRPLHF. DNA of the CDR3: TGTGCCAGTAGTATAGGGCGGGCATCGAGACCCCTCCACTTT.

The rearrangement uses TRBV12-3 or TRBV12-4 and TRBJ1-1; D is uncertain. CDR3 length equals 12 residues. The V end was cut by 3 bases, the J end by 6 bases, with 8 bases between. CDR3 nucleotide sequence: TGTGCCAGCAGTTTTTTTGAACCTGAAGCTTTCTTT. This translates into CASSFFEPEAFF.

Judged by abundance, this clonotype is large. This chain uses TRBV18 with TRBJ2-5; D not resolved. The ends were cut back, 0 bases at V and 5 bases at J, with 7 bases in the middle. This CDR3 contains 13 residues. In germline, CDR1 is KGHSH, CDR2 LQKENI. Here the CDR3 reads CASSPPVRETQYF. The CDR3 region has the DNA TGTGCCAGCTCACCACCAGTCCGGGAGACCCAGTACTTC.